This T cell receptor beta chain was obtained from a study of blood T cell repertoires in COVID-19. V was trimmed by 0 bases and J by 2 bases, leaving 20 bases between them. The germline V gene has CDR1 SGHKS and CDR2 YYEKEE (reference sequence). This CDR3 is built from 18 residues. This table comes from immunoSEQ multiplex PCR, and its TCRdb copy is limited to in-frame clones, with some not included. In the table there are about 280,000 clones, around 90% of which are singletons. The sample consisted of PBMCs or T cells enriched from blood (not recorded which). This TCR was sampled from a woman between 18 and 30 years old with acute COVID-19. The chain employs TRBV5-5 and TRBJ1-1; TRBD1 might be the D (5 bases). The DNA for the CDR3 is TGTGCCAGCAGCTTGGAGCGGTGGCAGCCCGGGGGTAACACTGAAGCTTTCTTT. Translation gives CASSLERWQPGGNTEAFF.